A selection of T cell receptor beta chains follows, all from one sample in a study of Ad26.COV2.S vaccination and SARS-CoV-2 variants. Profiled with immunoSEQ multiplex PCR; TCRdb holds only in-frame clones, not every one. The sample includes hundreds of thousands of clones, around 87% of them seen just once. Sequencing used peripheral blood, obtained in a trial of Ad26.COV2.S vaccine versus placebo. The receptors come from a person between 18 and 65 years old who received the Ad26.COV2.S COVID-19 vaccine or a placebo. Each CDR3 is given with its conserved first and last residue. Each record gives: D gene, CDR3 length, J gene, clone size, V gene, CDR3 protein, CDR3 DNA. The D gene is left open where the match is weak. Only part of the rows carry a size: once, few, many, or a class if the clone is expanded.

>TRBD1|19|TRBJ2-1|-|TRBV7-7
CASSPGGQGATDSYNEQFF
TGTGCTAGCAGCCCGGGGGGACAGGGGGCCACCGACTCCTACAATGAGCAGTTCTTC
>-|15|TRBJ1-5|-|TRBV10-3
CAISESGDRNQPQHF
TGTGCCATCAGTGAGTCGGGAGACAGAAATCAGCCCCAGCATTTT
>-|12|TRBJ1-2|-|TRBV29-1
CSVDWGNYGYTF
TGCAGCGTTGACTGGGGAAACTATGGCTACACCTTC
>TRBD2|15|TRBJ2-7|-|TRBV9
CASSVAGGPPYEQYF
TGTGCCAGCAGCGTAGCGGGGGGGCCCCCCTACGAGCAGTACTTC
>-|14|TRBJ2-7|-|TRBV15
CATSREGEPYEQYF
TGTGCCACCAGCAGAGAAGGAGAGCCCTACGAGCAGTACTTC
>-|15|TRBJ2-5|-|TRBV7-3
CASSITGTPGETQYF
TGTGCCAGCAGCATCACAGGGACGCCCGGCGAGACCCAGTACTTC
>TRBD1|14|TRBJ1-1|once|TRBV27
CASSTGQATAEAFF
TGTGCCAGCAGCACCGGACAGGCGACAGCTGAAGCTTTCTTT
>-|16|TRBJ2-5|-|TRBV7-6
CASSLPSTGRKETQYF
TGTGCCAGCAGCTTACCGTCTACAGGGAGAAAAGAGACCCAGTACTTC
>-|14|TRBJ2-6|-|TRBV5-1
CASSLESGANVLTF
TGCGCCAGCAGCTTGGAATCTGGGGCCAACGTCCTGACTTTC
>TRBD1|13|TRBJ2-1|-|TRBV28
CASGQGARDEQFF
TGTGCCAGCGGTCAGGGGGCGCGGGATGAGCAGTTCTTC
>TRBD2|16|TRBJ2-7|-|TRBV25-1
CASSSVSGGTFYEQYF
TGTGCCAGCAGTTCTGTTAGCGGGGGCACTTTCTACGAGCAGTACTTC
>-|15|TRBJ1-3|-|TRBV3-1/TRBV3-2
CASSPKTGSGNTIYF
TGTGCCAGCAGCCCGAAGACAGGTAGTGGAAACACCATATATTTT
>TRBD1|13|TRBJ1-2|-|TRBV10-3
CAISRDRGNGYTF
TGTGCCATCAGTCGGGACAGGGGGAATGGCTACACCTTC
>-|14|TRBJ1-2|-|TRBV24-1
CATSDPGSNYGYTF
TGTGCCACCAGTGACCCAGGGAGTAACTATGGCTACACCTTC
>-|11|TRBJ2-7|-|TRBV11-2
CASRQGYEQYF
TGTGCCAGCAGACAGGGATACGAGCAGTACTTC
>TRBD2|16|TRBJ2-7|-|TRBV6-5
CASSSPGGPSSYEQYF
TGTGCCAGCAGTTCCCCGGGAGGGCCGAGCTCCTACGAGCAGTACTTC
>-|13|TRBJ2-1|once|TRBV11-2
CASSLGGGVVQFF
TGTGCCAGCAGCTTAGGTGGGGGAGTTGTGCAGTTCTTC
>TRBD1|16|TRBJ1-4|-|TRBV11-2
CASSTRKTGEGEKLFF
TGTGCCAGCAGCACTCGAAAGACAGGGGAGGGTGAAAAACTGTTTTTT
>-|16|TRBJ2-2|-|TRBV30
CAWSRGARVLTGELFF
TGTGCCTGGAGTAGGGGGGCGCGGGTCCTCACCGGGGAGCTGTTTTTT
>TRBD2|13|TRBJ2-7|-|TRBV5-4
CASSSSGGVEQYF
TGTGCCAGCAGTTCTAGCGGGGGGGTCGAGCAGTACTTC
>-|11|TRBJ1-2|-|TRBV18
CASSEQYGYTF
TGTGCCAGCTCCGAACAGTATGGCTACACCTTC
>TRBD1|14|TRBJ2-7|-|TRBV2
CASSRRQGLYEQYF
TGTGCCAGCAGCCGGCGACAGGGGTTGTACGAGCAGTACTTC
>-|13|TRBJ1-2|many|TRBV7-3
CASSSSGSSGYTF
TGTGCCAGCAGCTCCTCAGGGTCATCTGGCTACACCTTC
>-|13|TRBJ1-1|-|TRBV29-1
CSVVGHQNTEAFF
TGCAGCGTTGTAGGGCACCAGAACACTGAAGCTTTCTTT
>TRBD1|15|TRBJ1-5|-|TRBV6-5
CASEMGQSSNQPQHF
TGTGCCAGCGAAATGGGACAGTCAAGCAATCAGCCCCAGCATTTT
>-|16|TRBJ2-1|-|TRBV5-1
CASSLDQGHSYNEQFF
TGCGCCAGCAGCTTGGATCAGGGTCACTCCTACAATGAGCAGTTCTTC
>TRBD1|15|TRBJ1-2|-|TRBV6-5
CASSPGTGLFYGYTF
TGTGCCAGCAGCCCCGGGACAGGGCTTTTCTATGGCTACACCTTC
>-|15|TRBJ1-4|-|TRBV12-5
CASGLPTGPYEKLFF
TGTGCTAGTGGTTTGCCCACGGGCCCCTATGAAAAACTGTTTTTT
>-|14|TRBJ1-1|-|TRBV14
CASSQASASREAFF
TGTGCCAGCAGCCAAGCCTCGGCGTCCCGTGAAGCTTTCTTT
>-|16|TRBJ1-3|-|TRBV14
CASSHPDIYSGNTIYF
TGTGCCAGCAGCCACCCGGACATCTACTCTGGAAACACCATATATTTT
>-|13|TRBJ1-3|-|TRBV4-2
CASSQDMQNTIYF
TGTGCCAGCAGCCAAGATATGCAAAACACCATATATTTT
>-|16|TRBJ1-2|-|TRBV6-6
CASSYSMGPSGYGYTF
TGTGCCAGCAGTTACTCGATGGGACCTTCGGGCTATGGCTACACCTTC
>-|13|TRBJ1-1|-|TRBV7-9
CASKSQGGTEAFF
TGTGCCAGCAAGTCCCAGGGAGGCACTGAAGCTTTCTTT
>-|13|TRBJ2-2|once|TRBV5-1
CASSFGGTGELFF
TGCGCCAGCAGCTTCGGGGGAACCGGGGAGCTGTTTTTT
>-|15|TRBJ1-1|-|TRBV7-9
CASSPNVGGFTEAFF
TGTGCCAGCAGCCCAAATGTTGGGGGCTTCACTGAAGCTTTCTTT
>-|13|TRBJ2-7|-|TRBV12-5
CASGYLPAYEQYF
TGTGCTAGTGGTTACCTCCCAGCGTACGAGCAGTACTTC
>-|12|TRBJ2-5|-|TRBV6-2/TRBV6-3
CASSQRSETQYF
TGTGCCAGCAGCCAGAGATCGGAGACCCAGTACTTC
>-|15|TRBJ2-1|-|TRBV19
CASSMGRRTGNEQFF
TGTGCCAGTAGTATGGGACGACGAACCGGGAATGAGCAGTTCTTC
>-|16|TRBJ2-1|-|TRBV5-4
CASSLVAPSSYNEQFF
TGTGCCAGCAGCTTGGTTGCCCCTAGCTCCTACAATGAGCAGTTCTTC
>TRBD1|14|TRBJ1-1|-|TRBV7-9
CASSFVRGLTEAFF
TGTGCCAGCAGCTTTGTTAGGGGGCTTACTGAAGCTTTCTTT
>TRBD1|13|TRBJ2-7|many|TRBV12-3/TRBV12-4
CASRLTGLYEQYF
TGTGCCAGCAGATTGACAGGGCTCTACGAGCAGTACTTC
>-|13|TRBJ2-6|-|TRBV5-1
CASARSGANVLTF
TGCGCCAGCGCGCGCTCTGGGGCCAACGTCCTGACTTTC
>TRBD2|14|TRBJ2-2|-|TRBV2
CAIVGGTHTGELFF
TGTGCCATCGTGGGGGGGACCCACACCGGGGAGCTGTTTTTT
>-|16|TRBJ2-7|-|TRBV19
CASSSSAGRHSYEQYF
TGTGCCAGTAGTAGCTCCGCGGGCAGGCACTCCTACGAGCAGTACTTC
>TRBD1|15|TRBJ2-2|-|TRBV11-2
CASSSPDRGHGELFF
TGTGCCAGCAGCTCGCCAGACAGGGGACACGGGGAGCTGTTTTTT
>-|12|TRBJ1-2|-|TRBV6-5
CASQREGYGYTF
TGTGCCAGCCAGAGGGAGGGCTATGGCTACACCTTC
>TRBD2|16|TRBJ2-3|-|TRBV11-2
CASSLPSGGRGDTQYF
TGTGCCAGCAGCTTACCTAGCGGGGGCAGGGGAGATACGCAGTATTTT
>-|16|TRBJ2-3|-|TRBV9
CASSVLEGARADTQYF
TGTGCCAGCAGCGTACTTGAAGGGGCGAGGGCAGATACGCAGTATTTT
>-|18|TRBJ1-1|-|TRBV3-1/TRBV3-2
CASSPPSRRRGPSTEAFF
TGTGCCAGCAGCCCTCCCTCGAGGCGTCGGGGCCCGTCCACTGAAGCTTTCTTT
>TRBD2|17|TRBJ2-4|-|TRBV19
CASSIRLAGGFPNIQYF
TGTGCCAGTAGTATACGGCTAGCGGGGGGATTCCCAAACATTCAGTACTTC
>TRBD1|16|TRBJ1-6|few|TRBV12-5
CASAGTGPTGNSPLHF
TGTGCTAGTGCCGGGACAGGGCCCACTGGGAATTCACCCCTCCACTTT
>-|14|TRBJ2-1|-|TRBV7-3
CASSPAGRYNEQFF
TGTGCCAGCAGCCCCGCAGGAAGGTACAATGAGCAGTTCTTC
>-|14|TRBJ1-2|-|TRBV27
CASSLGGPLYGYTF
TGTGCCAGCAGTTTGGGCGGACCACTCTATGGCTACACCTTC
>-|13|TRBJ1-4|-|TRBV5-1
CASSLRGDEKLFF
TGCGCCAGCAGCTTGCGGGGGGATGAAAAACTGTTTTTT
>-|14|TRBJ1-1|few|TRBV2
CASSDDRLNTEAFF
TGTGCCAGCAGTGATGACAGGTTGAACACTGAAGCTTTCTTT
>TRBD1|15|TRBJ2-3|-|TRBV9
CASSVRQGATDTQYF
TGTGCCAGCAGCGTCCGACAGGGGGCAACAGATACGCAGTATTTT
>-|17|TRBJ2-7|-|TRBV19
CASSAQRAGTGIREQYF
TGTGCCAGTAGTGCCCAGAGGGCCGGGACGGGAATTCGTGAGCAGTACTTC
>-|15|TRBJ2-7|-|TRBV5-1
CASSLAGAQTYEQYF
TGCGCCAGCAGCTTGGCGGGGGCCCAAACCTACGAGCAGTACTTC
>-|13|TRBJ2-5|-|TRBV24-1
CATSDSFQETQYF
TGTGCCACCAGTGACTCATTCCAAGAGACCCAGTACTTC
>TRBD2|15|TRBJ2-1|-|TRBV30
CAWSSETSVRYEQFF
TGTGCCTGGAGTTCGGAGACTAGCGTGCGATATGAGCAGTTCTTC